The TCR beta chain under discussion was sequenced for a study of T cells in Graves' hyperthyroidism and ophthalmopathy. This CDR3 has 15 amino acids. Trimming left V 6 bases short and J 5 bases short, with 22 bases between. Germline V gene data show CDR1 as SQVTM and CDR2 as ANQGSEA. The TCR beta CDR3 regions underwent amplification using RNA transcripts as the source. The HTBI primer set served for first-round RT-PCR of the TCR CDR3. TCRdb reanalysed the multiplex PCR reads using MiXCR and keeps one entry per CDR3 protein. The sample shows roughly 840,000 distinct CDR3 sequences, roughly 40% of them seen only once.

The receptor was isolated from a young man with Graves' hyperthyroidism. V gene TRBV29-1 combines with J gene TRBJ1-1, with a possible D match to TRBD1 (5 bases). Sequenced: blood. CDR3: CSVAWDGRGETEAFF. The CDR3 DNA reads TGCAGCGTGGCATGGGACGGGCGGGGTGAGACTGAAGCTTTCTTT.